This T cell receptor (beta chain) stems from a study of cytomegalovirus exposure and HLA in healthy donors. The PCR ran on 60 Vbeta and 13 Jbeta primers. TCRdb's table, derived via immunoSEQ multiplex PCR, lists solely in-frame clones and lacks some. The table records roughly 100,000 clones, about four fifths of them present only once. This clone was detected a few times. This receptor was identified in a young man in good health and CMV-seronegative. The sequenced sample was PBMCs.

The DNA for the CDR3 is TGTGCCAGCAGCTTGGGGACAGGCAACACTGAAGCTTTCTTT. Translation gives CASSLGTGNTEAFF. The J gene is TRBJ1-1, the V gene TRBV5-4; 7 bases match TRBD1. This CDR3 region has 14 residues. V lost 0 bases, J lost 2 bases, and 1 base stayed unmatched. Germline V gives CDR1 SGHNT, CDR2 YYREEE (reference sequence).